This T cell receptor (beta chain) originates from a study of T-cell memory formation after mild COVID-19. Study background: Largely, TCR clusters stayed within a single donor.

TCRdb ran MiXCR on the 5' RACE reads and lists one entry per CDR3 protein. In the table there are some 68,000 distinct CDR3 sequences, over 15% of which are singletons. Germline V CDR1 and CDR2: SGHRS, YFSETQ. This CDR3 contains 15 residues. With 0 bases removed from V and 6 bases from J, the gap between germline ends came to 15 bases. Sequenced material: PBMCs or a T cell subset sorted from them (not recorded which). The chain recombines TRBV5-1 with TRBJ1-1; the D gene is possibly TRBD1 (5 bases). The TCR originated in an adult woman who had mild COVID-19 (a few samples of this study predate the infection). Cell type and time point are not known. CDR3 coding DNA: TGCGCCAGCAGCTTGGATCGCAGAACAGGATCTGAAGCTTTCTTT. It yields the protein CASSLDRRTGSEAFF.